This entry is about one TCR beta chain. Its cognate antigen is unknown. The data were obtained in a study of type 1 and type 2 diabetes patients. About the research overall: T cells were magnetically sorted from PBMCs as CD4+ or CD8+ subsets.

The PCR template was genomic DNA. Amplification of the beta chain CDR3 used 30 forward and 13 reverse multiplex primers. TCRdb re-called the multiplex PCR reads with MiXCR, one entry per CDR3 protein. The repertoire holds about 250,000 distinct CDR3 sequences, with 40% to 50% as singletons. Germline V gives CDR1 SGDLS, CDR2 YYNGEE. This CDR3 has 18 amino acids. With 4 bases removed from V and 0 bases from J, the gap between germline ends came to 20 bases. Whole-study findings and limits: Age and gender were not matched between study groups.

The chain combines TRBV9 with TRBJ2-1; no clear D gene. The TCR comes from a young man with type 2 diabetes. Sequenced material: peripheral blood mononuclear cells (PBMCs). The CDR3 bases are TGTGCCAGCAGCTCCCTCACTCAACACCAGAGCTCCTACAATGAGCAGTTCTTC. It translates to CASSSLTQHQSSYNEQFF.